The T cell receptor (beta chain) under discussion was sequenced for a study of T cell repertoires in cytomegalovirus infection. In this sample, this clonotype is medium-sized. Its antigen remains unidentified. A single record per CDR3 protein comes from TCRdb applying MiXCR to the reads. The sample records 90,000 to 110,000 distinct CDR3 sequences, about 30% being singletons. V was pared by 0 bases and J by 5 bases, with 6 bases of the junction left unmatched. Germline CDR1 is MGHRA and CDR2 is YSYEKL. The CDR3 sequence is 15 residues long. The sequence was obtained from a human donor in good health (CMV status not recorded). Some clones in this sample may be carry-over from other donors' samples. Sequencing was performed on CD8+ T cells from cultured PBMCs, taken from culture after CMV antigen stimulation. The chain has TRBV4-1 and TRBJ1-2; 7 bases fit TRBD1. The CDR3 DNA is TGCGCCAGCAGCCAAGAGACAGGGTCATTTTATGGCTACACCTTC. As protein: CASSQETGSFYGYTF.